A single sample is the source of the 4 T cell receptor beta chains below, sequenced in a study of T cells in tuberculosis (dated 2018 in TCRdb). Thawed, overnight-rested PBMC were stained with GMM-loaded CD1B tetramer, a Live/Dead dye and anti-CD3, then sorted on a FACS Aria II. C32 glucose monomycolate purified from Rhodococcus equi was loaded onto CD1B tetramers. The receptor library was made with the immunoSEQ multiplex PCR assay. TCRdb mirrors the immuneACCESS table, restricted to in-frame sequences. Some clones are absent from its copies; in checked studies, under half trace to an unresolved V gene, and the reason for the others is unknown. Here the sample has 80,000 to 100,000 clones; approximately 91% occur a single time. Approximately 1.9% of the sample comes from the top ten. Sequencing was performed on CD1b-GMM tetramer-negative cells sorted from PBMCs. In the paper's terms, the cell subset or site label means: T cells not binding CD1B-GMM tetramer, sorted from same donor. The receptors come from an adult woman with latent tuberculosis.

This clone turned up a few times. V is TRBV11-2 and J is TRBJ2-3; TRBD1 is a possible D gene (6 bases). The germline CDR1 and CDR2 sequences are SGHAT and FQNNGV. The CDR3 is 18 amino acids. The germline V and J ends were trimmed by 2 bases and 4 bases, with 22 bases remaining between them. This chain's CDR3 is CASSLTPAGTGRPDTQYF. CDR3 bases: TGTGCCAGCAGCTTAACACCAGCCGGTACAGGGCGGCCAGATACGCAGTATTTT.

By share of the sample, this clone is medium-sized. The chain combines TRBV7-9 with TRBJ2-3, with 7 bases lining up with TRBD1. Trimming took 5 bases from V and 2 from J; bases not matched to a gene: 10. The CDR3 extends over 16 amino acids. Looked up from germline, CDR1 is SEHNR and CDR2 is FQNEAQ (reference sequence). CDR3: CASSPTGTGNTDTQYF. CDR3 bases: TGTGCCAGCAGCCCGACAGGGACGGGGAACACAGATACGCAGTATTTT.

The chain couples TRBV5-6 to TRBJ1-1; perhaps TRBD1 as D (5 bases). The CDR3 totals 13 residues. V was trimmed by 2 bases and J by 6 bases, leaving 11 bases between them. Per the germline V gene, CDR1 is SGHDT and CDR2 is YYEEEE. The CDR3 protein is CASSLQKGAEAFF. The CDR3 nucleotides are TGTGCCAGCAGCTTACAAAAAGGGGCTGAAGCTTTCTTT.

DNA for the CDR3: TGTGCCAGCAGCAGCAGGGGCTCTGGGGCCAACGTCCTGACTTTC. It translates to CASSSRGSGANVLTF. The J gene is TRBJ2-6, the V gene TRBV7-2; tentatively, D is TRBD1 (6 bases). CDR1 and CDR2 from the germline V gene are SGHTA and FQGNSA. This CDR3 comprises 15 residues. V was clipped by 5 bases and J by 0 bases, with 8 bases between them.